The T cell receptor beta chain described here comes from a study of radiotherapy plus CTLA-4 blockade in lung cancer. Study summary: Among patients, under 20% showed objective responses, and roughly 31% had disease control.

J gave up 2 bases and V 3 bases, and 7 bases lay outside the gene matches. Germline V gene lookup returns CDR1 LNHNV and CDR2 YYDKDF (reference sequence). The CDR3 is 16 amino acids. CTLA-4 blockade using ipilimumab, together with focal radiation, was received by patients with chemo-refractory metastatic non-small-cell lung cancer. As for this clone: The antigen is undetermined.

Broader study findings: Some TCR clones had been derived from tumors. These clones expanded in peripheral blood after radiotherapy plus ipilimumab.

Repertoires were generated with immunoSEQ multiplex PCR, while TCRdb's copy carries only in-frame clones and drops some. The sample carries around 110,000 clones, approximately 81% recorded once. The material was peripheral blood, obtained from a patient treated with radiotherapy plus ipilimumab. The TCR originated in a human donor with non-small cell lung cancer that progressed on radiotherapy plus ipilimumab. Some clones in this sample may be carry-over from other donors' samples. The chain employs TRBV15 and TRBJ2-3; 8 bases are a match to TRBD2. The CDR3 DNA reads TGTGCCACCAGCAGCCGGCGCGGGGGGAACACAGATACGCAGTATTTT. This gives the protein CATSSRRGGNTDTQYF.